A single TCR beta chain is shown here with its context. Its antigen is undetermined. Sequencing was performed with immunoSEQ multiplex PCR; in TCRdb, only in-frame clones are kept and a portion is missing. The data show 90,000 to 95,000 clones, with 85% to 90% seen just once and roughly 10% held by the top ten. V was clipped by 5 bases and J by 0 bases; unmatched bases: 7. Germline V gives CDR1 MDHEN, CDR2 SYDVKM. The CDR3 is 16 residues long. This record comes from a study of T cell responses to AZD1222 COVID-19 vaccine. General observations from the study: Baseline seropositivity characterized only six or seven AZD1222 recipients.

Here the sequenced sample was peripheral blood, taken on day 0 of AZD1222 vaccination. The chain joins TRBV28 to TRBJ1-1; 9 nucleotides align to TRBD1. The TCR was taken from an adult in good health. The CDR3 sequence is CASSQTGGVVNTEAFF. CDR3 sequence (DNA): TGTGCCAGCAGTCAGACAGGGGGGGTGGTGAACACTGAAGCTTTCTTT.